The present T cell receptor beta chain was sequenced within a study of cytomegalovirus exposure and HLA in healthy donors. Turning to the study itself: The study placed around 85% of its 398 genotyped donors in the Caucasian-associated ancestry cluster. Whole-study findings and limits: Researchers had no immune exposure information except CMV serostatus available.

PCR used 60 Vbeta primers and 13 Jbeta primers. The repertoire was sequenced with immunoSEQ multiplex PCR; TCRdb's copy has only in-frame clones and lacks some. The table has about 93,000 clones, around three quarters seen once. For this clone: The target antigen is unknown.

At sampling all donors were nominally healthy, likely with unrecorded immune exposures. The CDR3 sequence is 20 residues long. The gene calls are TRBV21-1 and TRBJ1-1. TRBV21-1 is labeled a pseudogene. This TCR was sampled from a man under 40 in good health and CMV-seronegative. Sequenced sample: PBMCs. CDR3 loop: CASSKTSKDKRGTRCPEAFF. The CDR3 DNA sequence: TGTGCCAGCAGCAAAACCAGTAAGGATAAGAGAGGAACACGGTGCCCTGAAGCTTTCTTT.